This T cell receptor beta chain was obtained from a study of blood T cell repertoires in COVID-19. Across the study: From T cells, B-cell-depleted T cells, or PBMCs came the material, which was cDNA or gDNA.

This clone was seen a handful of times. Original methodology: For nucleated cells, counts were estimated from reference gene primer amplification. Generated by immunoSEQ multiplex PCR, the TCRdb table keeps only in-frame clones and is missing some. For V, J and clone size, that table is used; D and trimming come from the DNA. The sample yields roughly 37,000 clones, roughly 80% seen once. CDR1 and CDR2 (germline): MGHRA, YSYEKL. The CDR3 has 15 residues. Trimming at V came to 2 bases and at J to 2 bases, leaving 5 bases not matched to a gene. The rearrangement joins TRBV4-1 to TRBJ2-7, with TRBD1 matching over 8 bases. Source material: peripheral blood. This TCR came from a human donor in a cohort sampled during active COVID-19. CDR3 coding DNA: TGCGCCAGCAGCCAATTAGGACAGGGTACCTACGAGCAGTACTTC. As protein: CASSQLGQGTYEQYF.